The 11 T cell receptor beta chains presented below share a single source sample, sequenced in a study of blood T cells in healthy people across ages. Together with a sample-barcoded 5' primer, a J-beta primer mix was included in a second PCR lasting roughly 6 to 12 cycles. MiXCR, applied by TCRdb to the 5' RACE reads, yields one record per CDR3 protein. Among just under 900,000 distinct CDR3 sequences listed, under 30% were seen once. The source material was blood. All receptors come from a woman at least 80 years old in good health.

This clonotype was seen a few times. This may come from a read error, since a much larger clone is one base off. The CDR3 is CSARGTGGTGYTQYF. The CDR3 nucleotides read TGCAGTGCTCGAGGGACTGGCGGGACGGGGTATACGCAGTATTTT. The chain links TRBV20-1 to TRBJ2-3, with D tentatively TRBD2 (6 bases). The V gene lost 5 bases and the J gene lost 7 bases, with 22 bases spanning the gap. The length of the CDR3 is 15 residues. Per germline, CDR1 DFQATT and CDR2 SNEGSKA (reference sequence).

This clonotype turned up a few times. CDR3 nucleotides: TGTGCCAGCAGTTTAGGGGGGGGGGAGCCCACTGAAGCTTTCTTT. Protein product: CASSLGGGEPTEAFF. This chain uses TRBV12-3 or TRBV12-4 with TRBJ1-1; possible D gene TRBD1, 5 bases. The V end lost 1 base, the J end lost 4 bases, and 13 bases lay between the germline ends. The CDR3 length is 15 residues.

The chain couples TRBV5-1 to TRBJ2-7; 8 positions match TRBD2. V was pared by 4 bases and J by 9 bases, with 18 bases of the junction left unmatched. The CDR3 spans 16 residues. CDR1 and CDR2 from the germline V gene are SGHRS and YFSETQ. The CDR3 region is CASSLLASGGAIGQYF. In DNA form, the CDR3 reads TGCGCCAGCAGCCTATTAGCTTCCGGGGGGGCGATCGGGCAGTACTTC.

This clonotype came up a few times. This may be a read error, as it is one base from a much larger clone. The chain employs TRBV7-2 and TRBJ2-5; D is unclear. CDR1 and CDR2 from the germline V gene are SGHTA and FQGNSA. The CDR3 extends over 15 amino acids. The chain's CDR3 is CASSPRLTTQETRYF. The CDR3 DNA follows: TGTGCCAGCAGCCCGAGGCTTACTACCCAAGAGACCCGGTACTTC.

V is TRBV5-1 and J is TRBJ2-1; no clear D gene. The CDR3 has 13 residues. Trimming removed 3 bases at V and 7 bases at J, with 11 bases between. Germline CDR1 is SGHRS and CDR2 is YFSETQ. The CDR3 DNA reads as TGCGCCAGCAGCTCCGGTCCGCTGAATGAGCAGTTCTTC. It is translated as CASSSGPLNEQFF.

The chain joins TRBV7-9 to TRBJ1-4, with 9 positions matching TRBD1. V trimming: 7 bases; J trimming: 5 bases; junction bases outside the gene matches: 5. The CDR3 length is 14 residues. Germline V gene lookup returns CDR1 SEHNR and CDR2 FQNEAQ (reference sequence). The CDR3 loop is CASIQGQGNEKLFF. The CDR3 coding sequence is TGTGCCAGCATCCAAGGACAGGGGAATGAAAAACTGTTTTTT.

About this clonotype itself: A clone one base away is much larger, so this may be a read error. The gene calls are TRBV29-1 and TRBJ2-1; no firm D call. Germline V gene sequence: CDR1 SQVTM, CDR2 ANQGSEA. The CDR3 runs to 14 residues. The V end was cut by 4 bases, the J end by 0 bases, with 10 bases between. The CDR3 loop is CSVGNIFSYNEQFF. The CDR3 DNA follows: TGCAGCGTTGGGAACATCTTCTCCTACAATGAGCAGTTCTTC.

The sample holds one count of this clonotype. The V and J genes are TRBV15 and TRBJ2-1; 7 nucleotides align to TRBD1. CDR1 and CDR2 (germline): LNHNV, YYDKDF (reference sequence). V lost 2 bases, J lost 4 bases, and 8 bases stayed unmatched. The CDR3 totals 16 residues. The CDR3, as DNA: TGTGCCACCAGCAGAAGAACCGGGACAGCATACAATGAGCAGTTCTTC. Translated, it gives CATSRRTGTAYNEQFF.

The chain has TRBV7-2 and TRBJ1-4; D is unclear. The CDR3 has 18 amino acids. The V gene's germline CDR1 is SGHTA and CDR2 FQGNSA. With 1 base removed from V and 8 bases from J, the gap between germline ends came to 23 bases. In DNA form, the CDR3 reads TGTGCCAGCAGCTTAGAGTCCCCCGGGTGGGAGGATGGGGAAAAACTGTTTTTT. This encodes CASSLESPGWEDGEKLFF. Full variable domain (outside the CDR3, taken from reference TRBV7-2 and TRBJ1-4): GAGVSQSPSNKVTEKGKDVELRCDPISGHTALYWYRQSLGQGLEFLIYFQGNSAPDKSGLPSDRFSAERTGGSVSTLTIQRTQQEDSAVYLCASSLESPGWEDGEKLFFGSGTQLSVL.

The CDR3 here is CASSPSRGRVVDTQYF. The CDR3, as DNA: TGTGCCAGCAGCCCATCCCGAGGCAGGGTTGTAGATACGCAGTATTTT. This sequence joins TRBV7-2 and TRBJ2-3; D possibly corresponds to TRBD1 (5 bases). The ends were cut back, 5 bases at V and 5 bases at J, with 20 bases in the middle. The V gene's germline CDR1 is SGHTA and CDR2 FQGNSA. There are 16 residues in the CDR3. The variable domain in full, with the rest retrieved from reference TRBV7-2 and TRBJ2-3, is GAGVSQSPSNKVTEKGKDVELRCDPISGHTALYWYRQSLGQGLEFLIYFQGNSAPDKSGLPSDRFSAERTGGSVSTLTIQRTQQEDSAVYLCASSPSRGRVVDTQYFGPGTRLTVL.

In its sample, this clonotype was seen a few times. The chain employs TRBV2 and TRBJ2-1; a weak D match, TRBD2 (6 bases). Trimming removed 0 bases at V and 9 bases at J, with 12 bases between. The germline CDR1 and CDR2 sequences are SNHLY and FYNNEI. The CDR3 extends over 14 amino acids. The chain's CDR3 is CASSEAFGGVEQFF. The CDR3 DNA is TGTGCCAGCAGTGAAGCCTTCGGGGGAGTTGAGCAGTTCTTC. The variable domain in full, with the rest retrieved from reference TRBV2 and TRBJ2-1, is EPEVTQTPSHQVTQMGQEVILRCVPISNHLYFYWYRQILGQKVEFLVSFYNNEISEKSEIFDDQFSVERPDGSNFTLKIRSTKLEDSAMYFCASSEAFGGVEQFFGPGTRLTVL.